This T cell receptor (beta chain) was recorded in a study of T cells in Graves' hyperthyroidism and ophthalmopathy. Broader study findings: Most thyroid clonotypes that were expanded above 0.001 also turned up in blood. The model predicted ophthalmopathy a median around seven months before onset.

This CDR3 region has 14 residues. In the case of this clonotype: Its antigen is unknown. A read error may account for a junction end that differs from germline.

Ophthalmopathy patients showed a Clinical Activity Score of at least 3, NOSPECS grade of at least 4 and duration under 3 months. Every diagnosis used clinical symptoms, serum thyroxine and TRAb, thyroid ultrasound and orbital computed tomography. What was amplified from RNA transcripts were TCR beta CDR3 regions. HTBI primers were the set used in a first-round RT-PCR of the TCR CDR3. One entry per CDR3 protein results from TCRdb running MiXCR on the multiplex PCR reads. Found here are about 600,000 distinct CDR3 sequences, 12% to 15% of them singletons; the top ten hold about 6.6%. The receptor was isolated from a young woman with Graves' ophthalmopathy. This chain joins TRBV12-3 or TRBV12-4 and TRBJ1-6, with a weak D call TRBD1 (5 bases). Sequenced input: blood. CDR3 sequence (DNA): TGCGCCGGCACTAATGTGGGGCCTCATTCACCCCTCCACTTT. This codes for CAGTNVGPHSPLHF.